These T cell receptor beta chains were read from a single sample in a study of shared T cell receptors in the human thymus. Measured with immunoSEQ multiplex PCR; TCRdb has only the in-frame clones, and not every one. There are hundreds of thousands of clones in the sample; about 84% occur only once, and about 0.014% lies in the top ten. These data were likewise used in another study, on human thymus T cells.

The sequencing sample was made of thymocytes. The receptors were gathered from a boy less than two years old with a congenital heart defect. Both conserved end residues are part of each CDR3. D genes are given only for firm matches. The size entry is marked missing in some rows and otherwise reads once, few, many or a size class.

length: 11
size: -
D: -
J: TRBJ2-1
V: TRBV9
DNA: TGTGCCAGCAGCCCCGGGGGAGGGCAGTTCTTC
CDR3: CASSPGGGQFF

length: 13
size: few
D: -
J: TRBJ1-1
V: TRBV6-5
DNA: TGTGCCAGCAGTCTCTGGCAGAACACTGAAGCTTTCTTT
CDR3: CASSLWQNTEAFF

length: 16
size: -
D: TRBD2
J: TRBJ2-5
V: TRBV27
DNA: TGTGCCAGCAGCCGCCTAGGCGGGAGGGACGAAGAGACCCAGTACTTC
CDR3: CASSRLGGRDEETQYF

length: 15
size: -
D: -
J: TRBJ2-7
V: TRBV27
DNA: TGTGCCAGCAGTTTTCGCTACCCGAACTCCTACGAGCAGTACTTC
CDR3: CASSFRYPNSYEQYF

length: 15
size: few
D: TRBD2
J: TRBJ2-7
V: TRBV19
DNA: TGTGCCAGCGCTAGAGGACTAGCTAGTTCCTACGAGCAGTACTTC
CDR3: CASARGLASSYEQYF

length: 15
size: -
D: -
J: TRBJ1-1
V: TRBV6-5
DNA: TGTGCCAGCAGTTACGGGGACACCGCGGCTACTGAAGCTTTCTTT
CDR3: CASSYGDTAATEAFF

length: 15
size: few
D: -
J: TRBJ2-7
V: TRBV30
DNA: TGTGCCTGGAGTGTCGCGGCAGGGATTCCCTACGAGCAGTACTTC
CDR3: CAWSVAAGIPYEQYF

length: 12
size: -
D: -
J: TRBJ2-5
V: TRBV12-5
DNA: TGTGCTAGCAGGACACTACAAGAGACCCAGTACTTC
CDR3: CASRTLQETQYF

length: 15
size: -
D: TRBD2
J: TRBJ2-7
V: TRBV27
DNA: TGTGCCAGCAGTCGGCGTTCTAGCGGGGCCTACGAGCAGTACTTC
CDR3: CASSRRSSGAYEQYF

length: 14
size: -
D: TRBD1
J: TRBJ2-7
V: TRBV28
DNA: TGTGCCAGCAGTTCCCTGGGACAGATCTACGAGCAGTACTTC
CDR3: CASSSLGQIYEQYF

length: 13
size: -
D: -
J: TRBJ1-1
V: TRBV30
DNA: TGTGCCTGGAGTTTCGGGGTCTTAGCTGAAGCTTTCTTT
CDR3: CAWSFGVLAEAFF

length: 17
size: -
D: TRBD2
J: TRBJ2-1
V: TRBV4-3
DNA: TGCGCCAGCAGCCAAGATCGACGTACTAGCGGATACAATGAGCAGTTCTTC
CDR3: CASSQDRRTSGYNEQFF

length: 13
size: -
D: -
J: TRBJ1-2
V: TRBV30
DNA: TGTGCCTGGAGTGTAGGAGGGGAATATGGCTACACCTTC
CDR3: CAWSVGGEYGYTF

length: 16
size: -
D: -
J: TRBJ2-5
V: TRBV7-8
DNA: TGTGCCAGCAGCCTATCCCCAAGGAGCGGCCAAGAGACCCAGTACTTC
CDR3: CASSLSPRSGQETQYF

length: 15
size: -
D: TRBD2
J: TRBJ2-1
V: TRBV6-1
DNA: TGTGCCAGCCTCCTAGCGGGAAACTCCTACAATGAGCAGTTCTTC
CDR3: CASLLAGNSYNEQFF

length: 15
size: -
D: -
J: TRBJ1-1
V: TRBV4-1
DNA: TGCGCCAGCAGCCAAGGGGGCCAGGGGACCCCTCGAGCTTTCTTT
CDR3: CASSQGGQGTPRAFF

length: 17
size: -
D: TRBD1
J: TRBJ1-4
V: TRBV27
DNA: TGTGCCAGCAGTTTATCGGAGGGACAGGGCCGTAATGAAAAACTGTTTTTT
CDR3: CASSLSEGQGRNEKLFF

length: 16
size: -
D: -
J: TRBJ2-1
V: TRBV4-1
DNA: TGCGCCAGCAGCCAAGTCGACCTGGGAGCCTACAATGAGCAGTTCTTC
CDR3: CASSQVDLGAYNEQFF

length: 23
size: -
D: TRBD1
J: TRBJ2-2
V: TRBV2
DNA: TGTGCCAGCAGTGAGACTTTATACCCCCCTCTCATTCGGAGGACAGGGGGAATGGGGGAGCTGTTTTTT
CDR3: CASSETLYPPLIRRTGGMGELFF

length: 16
size: -
D: TRBD1
J: TRBJ1-5
V: TRBV30
DNA: TGTGCCTGGAGTGTACTCGACAGGGGAGAGGAACAGCCCCAGCATTTT
CDR3: CAWSVLDRGEEQPQHF

length: 13
size: -
D: -
J: TRBJ2-6
V: TRBV29-1
DNA: TGCAGCGCCCGTTCTACGGGGGCCAACGTCCTGACTTTC
CDR3: CSARSTGANVLTF

length: 13
size: -
D: -
J: TRBJ2-7
V: TRBV7-2
DNA: TGTGCCAGCAGCCCTACCCTGGCGGGGGAGCAGTACTTC
CDR3: CASSPTLAGEQYF

length: 16
size: -
D: TRBD2
J: TRBJ2-7
V: TRBV7-2
DNA: TGTGCCAGCAGCTTAATTCAGCGGGGACGAACCTACGAGCAGTACTTC
CDR3: CASSLIQRGRTYEQYF

length: 15
size: -
D: -
J: TRBJ1-2
V: TRBV11-2
DNA: TGTGCCAGCAGCACCCCCGGGGTTCACCCCTATGGCTACACCTTC
CDR3: CASSTPGVHPYGYTF

length: 17
size: -
D: TRBD1
J: TRBJ2-1
V: TRBV4-3
DNA: TGCGCCAGCAGCCAGATAAGGACAGGGAGCGGAGACAATGAGCAGTTCTTC
CDR3: CASSQIRTGSGDNEQFF

length: 11
size: few
D: -
J: TRBJ1-2
V: TRBV7-2
DNA: TGTGCCAGCAGCTTCTCCTATGGCTACACCTTC
CDR3: CASSFSYGYTF

length: 14
size: -
D: TRBD1
J: TRBJ1-5
V: TRBV10-3
DNA: TGTGCCACCGTAGGGACAGGGGACAATCAGCCCCAGCATTTT
CDR3: CATVGTGDNQPQHF

length: 15
size: -
D: -
J: TRBJ2-3
V: TRBV6-4
DNA: TGTGCCAGCAGTAGGGGAGGACTGTCCACAGATACGCAGTATTTT
CDR3: CASSRGGLSTDTQYF

length: 14
size: few
D: -
J: TRBJ2-5
V: TRBV7-2
DNA: TGTGCCAGCAGCTTAACGCGCAACCAAGAGACCCAGTACTTC
CDR3: CASSLTRNQETQYF

length: 14
size: -
D: -
J: TRBJ2-7
V: TRBV19
DNA: TGTGCCAGTAGTATAAACCCGGGGACCTACGAGCAGTACTTC
CDR3: CASSINPGTYEQYF

length: 17
size: -
D: TRBD1
J: TRBJ2-5
V: TRBV9
DNA: TGTGCCAGCAGCCTAGGGGGCAGAGACAGGGGGCGCGAGACCCAGTACTTC
CDR3: CASSLGGRDRGRETQYF

length: 18
size: -
D: -
J: TRBJ2-1
V: TRBV27
DNA: TGTGCCAGCAGTTTAGGAGCCCTTGACGACCGGATTTACAATGAGCAGTTCTTC
CDR3: CASSLGALDDRIYNEQFF

length: 13
size: -
D: TRBD1
J: TRBJ2-5
V: TRBV15
DNA: TGTGCCACGGGGGACAGGCCCAGGGAGACCCAGTACTTC
CDR3: CATGDRPRETQYF

length: 18
size: -
D: -
J: TRBJ2-7
V: TRBV7-7
DNA: TGTGCCAGCAGCCCATTCGCTGGGAGCCGGGACATCTCCTACGAGCAGTACTTC
CDR3: CASSPFAGSRDISYEQYF

length: 15
size: -
D: -
J: TRBJ1-5
V: TRBV7-2
DNA: TGTGCCAGCAGCTTAGCCAATGGGGGGAAACAGCCCCAGCATTTT
CDR3: CASSLANGGKQPQHF

length: 17
size: -
D: TRBD1
J: TRBJ2-2
V: TRBV4-3
DNA: TGCGCCAGCAGCCAAGATGGGGACAGGGAGATCACCGGGGAGCTGTTTTTT
CDR3: CASSQDGDREITGELFF

length: 16
size: -
D: -
J: TRBJ1-2
V: TRBV30
DNA: TGTGCCTGGGCTACCGAGTCAGGTGGTGGGCACTATGGCTACACCTTC
CDR3: CAWATESGGGHYGYTF

length: 15
size: -
D: TRBD2
J: TRBJ2-3
V: TRBV28
DNA: TGTGCCAGCAGTCTTCTAGCGGGGAGCACAGATACGCAGTATTTT
CDR3: CASSLLAGSTDTQYF

length: 17
size: once
D: TRBD1
J: TRBJ2-7
V: TRBV4-3
DNA: TGCGCCAGCAGCCAGTCAAAAAACGACAGGGACGCCTACGAGCAGTACTTC
CDR3: CASSQSKNDRDAYEQYF

length: 16
size: -
D: TRBD2
J: TRBJ2-7
V: TRBV27
DNA: TGTGCCAGCAGTTACCCCCTGCTAGCGGGAGCCTACGAGCAGTACTTC
CDR3: CASSYPLLAGAYEQYF

length: 17
size: -
D: -
J: TRBJ1-2
V: TRBV25-1
DNA: TGTGCCAGCAGTCGGTCGTCCTCCAGCAGGGGACTATGGAGCTACACCTTC
CDR3: CASSRSSSSRGLWSYTF

length: 15
size: -
D: -
J: TRBJ1-1
V: TRBV4-1
DNA: TGCGCCAGCAGCCCACGGGAGACCCACGGCACCGAAGCTTTCTTT
CDR3: CASSPRETHGTEAFF

length: 15
size: -
D: TRBD1
J: TRBJ1-1
V: TRBV30
DNA: TGTGCCTGGAGGCGGGACAGGGAGAAAAGGGCTGAAGCTTTCTTT
CDR3: CAWRRDREKRAEAFF

length: 14
size: -
D: -
J: TRBJ1-2
V: TRBV19
DNA: TGTGCCAGTAGTATAATAGGCACGAGGGATGGCTACACCTTC
CDR3: CASSIIGTRDGYTF

length: 22
size: once
D: -
J: TRBJ2-7
V: TRBV18
DNA: TGTGCCAGCTCACCACCGGGCAGGGCGAAAGCCTACGAGCCTACCCTCTCCTACGAGCAGTACTTC
CDR3: CASSPPGRAKAYEPTLSYEQYF

length: 17
size: -
D: -
J: TRBJ1-3
V: TRBV5-1
DNA: TGCGCCAGCAGCTTGGGCGGGGGGGGCAGCTCTGGAAACACCATATATTTT
CDR3: CASSLGGGGSSGNTIYF

length: 16
size: -
D: TRBD2
J: TRBJ2-7
V: TRBV7-2
DNA: TGTGCCAGCAGCTTAGGGATAGCGGGAGTCGCCAACGAGCAGTACTTC
CDR3: CASSLGIAGVANEQYF

length: 16
size: -
D: TRBD1
J: TRBJ2-7
V: TRBV6-1
DNA: TGTGCCAGCAGTGAACAGGACAGGGGGCGCTTATACGAGCAGTACTTC
CDR3: CASSEQDRGRLYEQYF

length: 17
size: -
D: -
J: TRBJ1-1
V: TRBV27
DNA: TGTGCCAGCAGTTTATGCAGGTTGGACGGGGGGAACACTGAAGCTTTCTTT
CDR3: CASSLCRLDGGNTEAFF